This T cell receptor beta chain was sequenced for a study of shared clonotypes between healthy human individuals. Study-wide points: Sampling included only blood; tissue repertoires likely differ. Non-shared clonotypes showed lower generation probabilities than clonotypes common to all four donors.

Trimming removed 4 bases from V and 1 base from J, with 10 bases in between. The CDR3 runs 14 residues. The V gene's germline CDR1 is SGHTA and CDR2 FQGTGA. The table lists this clone with a count of one. What it recognizes is unknown. The authors loaded 200 ng DNA, 25,000 to 30,000 T cell genomes, into sorted-subset replicate PCRs. TCRdb keeps only in-frame clones here, not all; method: immunoSEQ multiplex PCR. The sample includes a few million clones, 85% to 95% of them seen just once. The sequenced sample consisted of naive CD4+ T cells from PBMCs. The subset: CD45RA+ positively selected. This TCR was recovered from a young man in good health. Some clones in this sample may be carry-over from other donors' samples. The V and J genes are TRBV7-3 and TRBJ2-5, with D perhaps TRBD1 (5 bases). The CDR3 is CASSSDNLQETQYF. CDR3 DNA sequence: TGTGCCAGCAGCTCGGACAACCTCCAAGAGACCCAGTACTTC.